This TCR beta chain was identified during a study of T cells in Graves' hyperthyroidism and ophthalmopathy. Study-wide points: Using 13 V-J features, a model discriminated ophthalmopathy from stable hyperthyroidism.

This clonotype was seen repeatedly, ten times or more. The antigen remains undetermined. TCR beta CDR3 region amplification was performed from RNA transcripts. A first-round RT-PCR of the TCR CDR3 used the HTBI primer set. One entry per CDR3 protein, called by TCRdb with MiXCR from the multiplex PCR reads. The top ten hold approximately 35% of the sample, which has around 250,000 distinct CDR3 sequences, around 24% seen once. Trimming at V came to 6 bases and at J to 5 bases, leaving 9 bases not matched to a gene. CDR1 is LNHDA and CDR2 is SQIVND in the germline V gene (reference sequence). The CDR3 consists of 15 residues.

The rearrangement uses TRBV19 and TRBJ2-5; TRBD2 matches 10 bases. This receptor was obtained from a woman aged 40-49 years with Graves' ophthalmopathy. Material: blood. The CDR3 coding sequence is TGTGCCAGTAGGAACGTAGCGGGAGGCTCTGAGACCCAGTACTTC. It codes for CASRNVAGGSETQYF.